This T cell receptor beta chain was found in a study of T cell repertoires in cytomegalovirus infection. Study-wide background: It can be stated that public TCR beta signatures indicated CMV infection as well as a matching HLA type.

This clonotype was observed many times. Its antigen is not known. The V and J ends lost 9 bases and 5 bases respectively, with 17 bases between them. CDR3 length equals 14 residues. CDR1 SEHNR and CDR2 FQNEAQ come from the germline V gene (reference sequence). TCRdb ran MiXCR on the reads and lists one entry per CDR3 protein. Of hundreds of thousands of distinct CDR3 sequences in the sample, over 7.5% were seen once. Findings of the study overall: HLA-C-restricted, CMV-specific TCR beta clonotypes were dominant ex vivo.

The sample was PBMCs. This clonotype originated in a human donor in good health (CMV status not recorded). Some clones in this sample may be carry-over from other donors' samples. The chain combines TRBV7-9 with TRBJ2-1; D is uncertain. CDR3 sequence reads: CASAESLRHNEQFF. The DNA for the CDR3 is TGTGCCAGTGCCGAATCTTTGCGGCACAATGAGCAGTTCTTC.